This T cell receptor beta chain appears in the sequencing data of a study of cytomegalovirus exposure and HLA in healthy donors. Study-level points and caveats: A later examination showed that TCR association rates differed by HLA locus, with DRB1 most and HLA-C fewest. Among the most significant clusters, several appeared linked to common viral pathogens in a later analysis. A later analysis showed that HLA-associated TCR beta chains had undergone more clonal expansion than equally common others.

This clone was found a few times. The antigen is unknown. 13 Jbeta primers and 60 Vbeta primers were used for the PCR. Sequenced by immunoSEQ multiplex PCR; TCRdb stores in-frame clones only, minus some. The sample carries more than 95,000 clones, more than 9.5% recorded once. Germline lookup yields CDR1 SGHNT and CDR2 YYREEE (reference sequence). Trimming removed 1 base from V and 3 bases from J, with 5 bases in between. The CDR3 spans 13 residues. The sequenced material came from PBMCs. The clonotype originates from a man aged 35-49 years in good health and CMV-seropositive. The chain uses TRBV5-4 and TRBJ1-3; D uncertain. The CDR3 sequence is CASSLFGGNTIYF. DNA of the CDR3: TGTGCCAGCAGCTTGTTCGGTGGAAACACCATATATTTT.